The 7 T cell receptor beta chains below all came from one sample that was sequenced in a study of T cell clonality in common variable immunodeficiency. These receptors have no identified antigens. General study results and limits: Reportedly, TCR beta sequences from common variable immunodeficiency showed fewer deletions and N-nucleotide insertions.

The method was immunoSEQ multiplex PCR; TCRdb's version includes in-frame clones alone and lacks a portion of them. The sample has approximately 12,000 clones, none seen only once. The sequenced sample was peripheral blood mononuclear cells. All receptors come from a human donor with common variable immunodeficiency.

Only a few counts were recorded for this clone. The sequenced part of the CDR3 DNA is TGTGCCAGCAGCAAAAGGATCACAGGGGCTACTGAA. It is translated as CASSKRITGATE. The CDR3, in full, reads CASSKRITGATEAFF. This chain links TRBV7-2 with TRBJ1-1; 7 bases line up with TRBD1. The read stops 3 residues short of the end of the CDR3; the missing end is completed from the germline J gene. The CDR3 extends over 15 amino acids. Looked up from germline, CDR1 is SGHTA and CDR2 is FQGNSA. Unmatched junction bases numbered 11, after V lost 5 bases and J lost 5 bases.

The CDR3 loop reads CSTYPARQIYGGPSYEQYF. The DNA read from the CDR3 is TGCAGTACGTACCCGGCTAGACAAATTTACGGGGGGCCGAGCTACGAG. The rearrangement uses TRBV20-1 and TRBJ2-7; D is possibly TRBD2 (7 bases). Read data end 3 residues before the CDR3 end; the end is taken from the germline J gene. V was pared by 8 bases and J by 3 bases, with 35 bases between. The CDR3 sequence is 19 residues long. Germline CDR1 and CDR2: DFQATT and SNEGSKA (reference sequence).

This clone was picked up many times. The DNA ends 3 residues before the CDR3 does, and the rest of the CDR3 is filled in from the germline J gene. The chain recombines TRBV19 with TRBJ1-1, with 8 bases identical to TRBD1. The CDR3 consists of 13 residues. With 6 bases clipped from V and 2 bases from J, the junction kept 2 bases outside the gene matches. Germline lookup yields CDR1 LNHDA and CDR2 SQIVND (reference sequence). The CDR3 DNA, read in part, is TGTGCCAGTAGCCCAGGGGGCAACACTGAA. Encoded protein: CASSPGGNTE. The CDR3 in its entirety is CASSPGGNTEAFF.

On this clone itself: The read halts 3 residues ahead of the CDR3 end, with the missing end drawn from the germline J gene. The chain employs TRBV5-1 and TRBJ2-7, with TRBD1 identical over 7 bases. This CDR3 spans 13 amino acids. Trimming at V came to 3 bases and at J to 4 bases, leaving 4 bases not matched to a gene. Germline V CDR1 and CDR2: SGHRS, YFSETQ. CDR3 region: CASSSQGDYEQYF. The CDR3 DNA, read in part, is TGCGCCAGCAGCTCGCAGGGGGATTACGAG.

A remark on this clone: The read ends 3 residues shy of where the CDR3 ends; the end is completed using the germline J gene. V gene TRBV5-1 combines with J gene TRBJ2-3; weak D call: TRBD2 (6 bases). Between the trimmed V and J ends, which lost 0 bases and 4 bases, there was a span of 12 bases. Per germline, CDR1 SGHRS and CDR2 YFSETQ. CDR3 length equals 15 residues. CDR3 in amino acids: CASSLVGGFPDTQYF. The covered CDR3 bases are TGCGCCAGCAGCTTGGTGGGGGGTTTCCCAGATACG. The full variable domain, in which reference TRBV5-1 and TRBJ2-3 provide the parts outside the CDR3, is KAGVTQTPRYLIKTRGQQVTLSCSPISGHRSVSWYQQTPGQGLQFLFEYFSETQRNKGNFPGRFSGRQFSNSRSEMNVSTLELGDSALYLCASSLVGGFPDTQYFGPGTRLTVL.

As to this clone: The CDR3 extends 3 residues past the end of the read, so its final part is completed from the germline J gene. The chain combines TRBV7-2 with TRBJ1-2; tentative D call: TRBD1 (6 bases). This CDR3 has 13 amino acids. In germline, CDR1 is SGHTA, CDR2 FQGNSA. Trimming took off 1 base at V and 7 bases at J, with 10 bases between the two ends. Here the CDR3 reads CASSLVQGSGYTF. The covered CDR3 bases are TGTGCCAGCAGCTTAGTTCAGGGGTCTGGC. Full variable domain (missing parts from reference TRBV7-2 and TRBJ1-2): GAGVSQSPSNKVTEKGKDVELRCDPISGHTALYWYRQSLGQGLEFLIYFQGNSAPDKSGLPSDRFSAERTGGSVSTLTIQRTQQEDSAVYLCASSLVQGSGYTFGSGTRLTVV.

The sequenced part of the CDR3 DNA is TGTGCCTGGAGTCGGGCAGGGATTGGGTACGAG. Translating gives CAWSRAGIGYE. The complete CDR3 reads CAWSRAGIGYEQYF. The chain employs TRBV30 and TRBJ2-7, with TRBD1 as a possible D gene (5 bases). The DNA ends 3 residues before the CDR3 does, and the rest of the CDR3 is filled in from the germline J gene. Trimming removed 2 bases at V and 4 bases at J, with 15 bases between. The CDR3 loop spans 14 amino acids. CDR1 GTSNPN and CDR2 SVGIG come from the germline V gene (reference sequence).